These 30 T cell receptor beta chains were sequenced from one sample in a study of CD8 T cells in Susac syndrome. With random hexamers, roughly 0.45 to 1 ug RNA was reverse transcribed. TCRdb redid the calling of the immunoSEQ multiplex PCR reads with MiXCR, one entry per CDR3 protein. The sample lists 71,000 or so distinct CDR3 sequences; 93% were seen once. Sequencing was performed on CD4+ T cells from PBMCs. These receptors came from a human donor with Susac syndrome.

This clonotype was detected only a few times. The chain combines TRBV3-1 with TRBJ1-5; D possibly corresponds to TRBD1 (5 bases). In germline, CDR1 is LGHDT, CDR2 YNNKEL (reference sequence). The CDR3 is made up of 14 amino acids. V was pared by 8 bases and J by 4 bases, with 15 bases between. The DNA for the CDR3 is TGTGCCAGCTCCCAGGGTTCCGGTAATCAGCCCCAGCATTTT. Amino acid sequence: CASSQGSGNQPQHF.

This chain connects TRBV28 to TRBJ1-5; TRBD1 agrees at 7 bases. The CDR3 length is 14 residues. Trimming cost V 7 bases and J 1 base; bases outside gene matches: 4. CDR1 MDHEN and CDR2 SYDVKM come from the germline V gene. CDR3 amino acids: CASKRQGSNQPQHF. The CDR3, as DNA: TGTGCCAGCAAACGACAGGGAAGCAATCAGCCCCAGCATTTT.

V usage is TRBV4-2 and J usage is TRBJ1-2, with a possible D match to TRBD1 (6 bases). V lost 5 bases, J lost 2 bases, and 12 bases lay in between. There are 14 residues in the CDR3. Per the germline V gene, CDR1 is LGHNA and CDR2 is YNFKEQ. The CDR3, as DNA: TGTGCCAGCAGCGCGCTAGGACAGAACTATGGCTACACCTTC. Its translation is CASSALGQNYGYTF.

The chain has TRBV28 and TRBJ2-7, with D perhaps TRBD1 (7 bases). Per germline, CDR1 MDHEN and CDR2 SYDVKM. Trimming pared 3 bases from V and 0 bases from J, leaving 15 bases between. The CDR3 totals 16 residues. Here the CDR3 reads CASSFTAGTVSYEQYF. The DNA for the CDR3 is TGTGCCAGCAGTTTTACTGCGGGGACAGTCTCCTACGAGCAGTACTTC.

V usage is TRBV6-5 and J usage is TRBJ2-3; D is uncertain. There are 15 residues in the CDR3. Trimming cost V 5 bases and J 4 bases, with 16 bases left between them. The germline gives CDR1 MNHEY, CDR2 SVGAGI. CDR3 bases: TGTGCCAGCAGTCCTCAGCTACTCATTGCAGATACGCAGTATTTT. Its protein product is CASSPQLLIADTQYF.

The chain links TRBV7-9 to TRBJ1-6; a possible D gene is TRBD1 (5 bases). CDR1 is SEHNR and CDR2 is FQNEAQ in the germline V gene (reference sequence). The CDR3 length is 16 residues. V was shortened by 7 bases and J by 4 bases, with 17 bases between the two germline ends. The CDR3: CASTRGQGSYNSPLHF. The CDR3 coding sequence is TGTGCCAGCACCCGAGGGCAGGGCTCATATAATTCACCCCTCCACTTT.

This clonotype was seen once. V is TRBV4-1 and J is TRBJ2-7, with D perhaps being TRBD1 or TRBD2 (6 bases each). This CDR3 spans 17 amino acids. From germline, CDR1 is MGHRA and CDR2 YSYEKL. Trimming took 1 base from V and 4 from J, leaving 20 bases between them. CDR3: CASSQVGVRKGGYEQYF. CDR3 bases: TGCGCCAGCAGCCAAGTGGGGGTCCGCAAGGGGGGATACGAGCAGTACTTC.

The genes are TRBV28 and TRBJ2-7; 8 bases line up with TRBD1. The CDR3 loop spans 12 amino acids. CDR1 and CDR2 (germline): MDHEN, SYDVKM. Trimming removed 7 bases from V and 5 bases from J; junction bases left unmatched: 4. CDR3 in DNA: TGTGCCAGCACGGACAGGGACAACGAGCAGTACTTC. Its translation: CASTDRDNEQYF.

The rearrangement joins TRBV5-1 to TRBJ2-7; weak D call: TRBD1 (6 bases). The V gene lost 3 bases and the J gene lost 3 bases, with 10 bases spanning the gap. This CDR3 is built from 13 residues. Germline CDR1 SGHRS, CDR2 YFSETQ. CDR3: CASSSLRGYEQYF. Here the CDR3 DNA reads TGCGCCAGCAGCTCCCTCAGGGGCTACGAGCAGTACTTC.

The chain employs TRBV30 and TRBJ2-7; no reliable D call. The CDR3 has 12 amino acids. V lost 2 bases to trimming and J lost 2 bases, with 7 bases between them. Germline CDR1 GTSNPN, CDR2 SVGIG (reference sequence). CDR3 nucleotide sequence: TGTGCCTGGAGTTTCGGAGCCTACGAGCAGTACTTC. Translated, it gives CAWSFGAYEQYF.

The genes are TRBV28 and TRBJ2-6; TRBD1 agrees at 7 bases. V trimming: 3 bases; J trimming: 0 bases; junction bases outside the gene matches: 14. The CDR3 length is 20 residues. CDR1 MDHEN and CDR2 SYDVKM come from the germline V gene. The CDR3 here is CASSFPETGPPGSGANVLTF. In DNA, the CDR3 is TGTGCCAGCAGTTTCCCCGAGACAGGGCCCCCAGGCTCTGGGGCCAACGTCCTGACTTTC.

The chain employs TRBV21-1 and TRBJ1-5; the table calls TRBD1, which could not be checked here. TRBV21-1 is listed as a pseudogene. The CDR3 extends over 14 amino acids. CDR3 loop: CASSTRTVYQPQHF. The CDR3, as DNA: TGTGCCAGCAGCACACGGACAGTTTATCAGCCCCAGCATTTT.

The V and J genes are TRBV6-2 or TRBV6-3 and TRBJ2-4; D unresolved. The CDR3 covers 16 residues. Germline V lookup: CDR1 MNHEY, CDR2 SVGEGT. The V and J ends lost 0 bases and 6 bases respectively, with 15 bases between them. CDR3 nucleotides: TGTGCCAGCAGTTACTCAGGCAAGCTAAGAATAAACATTCAGTACTTC. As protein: CASSYSGKLRINIQYF.

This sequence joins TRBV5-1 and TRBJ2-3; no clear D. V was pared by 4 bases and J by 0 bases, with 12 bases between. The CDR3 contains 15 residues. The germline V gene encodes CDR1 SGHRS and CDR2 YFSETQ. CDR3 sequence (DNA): TGCGCCAGCAGCATGGATGCAGGTAGCACAGATACGCAGTATTTT. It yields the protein CASSMDAGSTDTQYF.

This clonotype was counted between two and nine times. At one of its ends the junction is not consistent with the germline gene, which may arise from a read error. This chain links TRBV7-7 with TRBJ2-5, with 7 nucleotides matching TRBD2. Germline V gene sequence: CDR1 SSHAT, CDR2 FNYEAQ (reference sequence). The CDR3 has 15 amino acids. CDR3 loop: CASSLAPGGQETQYF. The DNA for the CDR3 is TGTGCTAGCAGCTTAGCGCCGGGGGGTCAAGAGACCCAGTACTTC.

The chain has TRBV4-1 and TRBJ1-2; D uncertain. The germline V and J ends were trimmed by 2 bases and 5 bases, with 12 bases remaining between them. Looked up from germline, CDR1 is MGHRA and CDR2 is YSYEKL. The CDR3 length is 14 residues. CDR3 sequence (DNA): TGCGCCAGCAGCCAACCCCCAGAGGGTTATGGCTACACCTTC. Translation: CASSQPPEGYGYTF.

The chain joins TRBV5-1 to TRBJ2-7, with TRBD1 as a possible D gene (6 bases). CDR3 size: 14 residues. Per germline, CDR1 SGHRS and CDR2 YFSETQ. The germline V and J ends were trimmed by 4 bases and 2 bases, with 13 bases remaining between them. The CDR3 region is CASSLVDSPYEQYF. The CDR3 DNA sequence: TGCGCCAGCAGCCTGGTGGACAGTCCCTACGAGCAGTACTTC.

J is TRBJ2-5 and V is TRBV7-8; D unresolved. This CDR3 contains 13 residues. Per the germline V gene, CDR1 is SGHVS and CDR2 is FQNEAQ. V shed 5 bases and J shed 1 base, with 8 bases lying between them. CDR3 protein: CASSTSGQETQYF. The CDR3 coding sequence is TGTGCCAGCAGCACCTCAGGCCAAGAGACCCAGTACTTC.

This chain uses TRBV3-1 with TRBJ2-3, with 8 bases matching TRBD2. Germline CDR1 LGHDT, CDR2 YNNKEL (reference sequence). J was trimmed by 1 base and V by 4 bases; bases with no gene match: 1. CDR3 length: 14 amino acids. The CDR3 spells CASSPTSGTDTQYF. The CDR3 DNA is TGTGCCAGCAGCCCGACTAGCGGCACAGATACGCAGTATTTT.

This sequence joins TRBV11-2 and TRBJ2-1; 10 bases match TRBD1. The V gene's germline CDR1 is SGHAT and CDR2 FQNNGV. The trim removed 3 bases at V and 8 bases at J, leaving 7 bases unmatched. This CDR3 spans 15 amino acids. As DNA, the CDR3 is TGTGCCAGCAGCTTTAGGGGACAGGGGTTAGATGAGCAGTTCTTC. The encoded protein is CASSFRGQGLDEQFF.

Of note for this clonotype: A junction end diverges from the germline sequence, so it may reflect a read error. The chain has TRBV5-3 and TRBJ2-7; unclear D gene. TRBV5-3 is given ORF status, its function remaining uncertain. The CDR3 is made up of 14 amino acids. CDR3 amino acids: CASSLTPLTYEQYF. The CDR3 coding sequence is TGTGCCAGCAGCTTAACGCCTCTTACCTACGAGCAGTACTTC.

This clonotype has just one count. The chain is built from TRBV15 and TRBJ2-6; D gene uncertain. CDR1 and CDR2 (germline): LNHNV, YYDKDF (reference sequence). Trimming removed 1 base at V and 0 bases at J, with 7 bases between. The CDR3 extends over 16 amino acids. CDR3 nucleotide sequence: TGTGCCACCAGCAGAGTGTGGAGCTCTGGGGCCAACGTCCTGACTTTC. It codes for CATSRVWSSGANVLTF.

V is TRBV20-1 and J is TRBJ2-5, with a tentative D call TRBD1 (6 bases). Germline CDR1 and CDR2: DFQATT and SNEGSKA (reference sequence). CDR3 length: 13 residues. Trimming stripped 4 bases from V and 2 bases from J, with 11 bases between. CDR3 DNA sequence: TGCAGTGCTAAGACAGGCGTTCAAGAGACCCAGTACTTC. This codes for CSAKTGVQETQYF.

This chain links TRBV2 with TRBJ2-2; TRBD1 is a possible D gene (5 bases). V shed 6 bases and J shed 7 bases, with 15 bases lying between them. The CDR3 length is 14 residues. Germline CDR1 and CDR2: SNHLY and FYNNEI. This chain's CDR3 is CASRTQGFGGELFF. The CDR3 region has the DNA TGTGCCAGCAGGACCCAGGGTTTTGGCGGGGAGCTGTTTTTT.

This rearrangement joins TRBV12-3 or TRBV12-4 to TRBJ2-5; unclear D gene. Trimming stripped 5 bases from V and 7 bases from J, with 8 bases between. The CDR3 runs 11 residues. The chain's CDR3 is CASSLYGTQYF. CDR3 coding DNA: TGTGCCAGCAGTCTTTACGGGACCCAGTACTTC.

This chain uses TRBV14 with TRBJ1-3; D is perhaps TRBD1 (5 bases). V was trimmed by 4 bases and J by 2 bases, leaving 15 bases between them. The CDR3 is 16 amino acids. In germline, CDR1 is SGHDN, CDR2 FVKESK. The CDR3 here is CASSPYTGVPGNTIYF. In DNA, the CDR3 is TGTGCCAGCAGCCCATATACGGGGGTCCCTGGAAACACCATATATTTT.

Here the CDR3 reads CASETSGGYNEQFF. CDR3 nucleotide sequence: TGCGCCAGTGAGACTAGCGGGGGCTACAATGAGCAGTTCTTC. The chain couples TRBV5-1 to TRBJ2-1; TRBD2 matches at 12 bases. This CDR3 comprises 14 residues. The germline V gene has CDR1 SGHRS and CDR2 YFSETQ. V was clipped by 8 bases and J by 3 bases; unmatched bases: 3.

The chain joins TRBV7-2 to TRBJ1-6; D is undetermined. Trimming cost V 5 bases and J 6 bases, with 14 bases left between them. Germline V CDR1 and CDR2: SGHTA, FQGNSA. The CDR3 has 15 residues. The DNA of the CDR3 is TGTGCCAGCAGCGTCGCGGCCAGAAGTAATTCACCCCTCCACTTT. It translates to CASSVAARSNSPLHF.

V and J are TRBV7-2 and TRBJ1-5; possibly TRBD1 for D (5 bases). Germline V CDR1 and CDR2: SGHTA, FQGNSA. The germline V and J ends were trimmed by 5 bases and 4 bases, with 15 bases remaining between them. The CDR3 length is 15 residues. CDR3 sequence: CASSQRGNWNQPQHF. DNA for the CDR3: TGTGCCAGCAGCCAAAGGGGAAACTGGAATCAGCCCCAGCATTTT.

CDR3 protein: CAGRQGFSGANVLTF. DNA for the CDR3: TGTGCCGGTCGACAGGGTTTCTCTGGGGCCAACGTCCTGACTTTC. The chain links TRBV6-2 or TRBV6-3 to TRBJ2-6; 7 nucleotides line up with TRBD1. The CDR3 is 15 residues long. V dropped 11 bases and J dropped 0; count of bases not matched to a gene: 7. Germline CDR1 reads MNHEY; CDR2 reads SVGEGT.